Below, one T cell receptor beta chain is given with its context. The treatment was: 15 to 20 received Ad26.COV2.S at low or high dose, single or two shots; about five received placebo; per-sample allocation not given. Sample collection was performed on day 63 after the first vaccine or placebo injection. The donor was a Boston adult aged 18-55 years. An Ad26 vector expressing Wuhan-strain SARS-CoV-2 spike served as the vaccine. This specimen belongs to a study of Ad26.COV2.S vaccination and SARS-CoV-2 variants. TCRdb keeps only in-frame clones here, not all; method: immunoSEQ multiplex PCR. The repertoire holds roughly 300,000 clones, with more than 85% as singletons. This CDR3 has 16 amino acids. Trimming removed 0 bases at V and 8 bases at J, with 18 bases between. Germline V gene lookup returns CDR1 SGHDT and CDR2 YYEEEE.

The V gene is TRBV5-6, the J gene TRBJ2-1, with D possibly being TRBD1 (6 bases). The sequences come from peripheral blood, collected in a trial of Ad26.COV2.S vaccine versus placebo. This sequence was found in a person between 18 and 59 years old who received the Ad26.COV2.S COVID-19 vaccine or a placebo. CDR3 protein: CASSLALDSRAHEQFF. The CDR3 coding sequence is TGTGCCAGCAGCTTGGCCTTGGACAGCCGGGCCCATGAGCAGTTCTTC.